Below, 9 T cell receptor beta chains from the same sample are listed, as sequenced in a study of blood T cell repertoires in COVID-19. Assay: immunoSEQ multiplex PCR; the TCRdb copy retains only in-frame clones and omits some. This table has approximately 50,000 clones, around nine tenths appearing once. The sample comprised peripheral blood. These receptor sequences come from a man between 40 and 49 years old with acute or convalescent COVID-19.

This sequence joins TRBV7-2 and TRBJ2-3; 11 positions agree with TRBD1. Looked up from germline, CDR1 is SGHTA and CDR2 is FQGNSA. The CDR3 sequence is 16 residues long. V gave up 1 base and J gave up 6 bases; unmatched junction bases: 6. The chain's CDR3 is CASSLGGTGGGDTQYF. CDR3 DNA sequence: TGTGCCAGCAGCTTAGGAGGGACAGGGGGTGGTGATACGCAGTATTTT.

Only one count was recorded for this clone. The chain uses TRBV29-1 and TRBJ1-5; no definite D call. The CDR3 contains 12 residues. Trimming shortened V by 6 bases and J by 4 bases, and 10 bases separated the two germline ends. Germline V gives CDR1 SQVTM, CDR2 ANQGSEA. Here the CDR3 DNA reads TGCAGCGTGGGGAGTATTAATCAGCCCCAGCATTTT. Amino acids: CSVGSINQPQHF.

CDR3 bases: TGTGCCAGCTCACCATCGGGACAGGGAGGTCATGGCTACACCTTC. Its protein product is CASSPSGQGGHGYTF. The chain recombines TRBV18 with TRBJ1-2; TRBD1 agrees at 9 bases. The CDR3 sequence is 15 residues long. Germline V gene data show CDR1 as KGHSH and CDR2 as LQKENI. The V segment lost 2 bases and the J segment 6 bases; nucleotides outside the gene matches: 7.

V is TRBV6-2 or TRBV6-3 and J is TRBJ2-1; 10 nucleotides agree with TRBD2. From germline, CDR1 is MNHEY and CDR2 SVGEGT. The CDR3 covers 16 residues. V was pared by 1 base and J by 4 bases, with 4 bases of the junction left unmatched. In DNA, the CDR3 is TGTGCCAGCAGTTACTTCGGGACTAGCGCGTACAATGAGCAGTTCTTC. Protein product: CASSYFGTSAYNEQFF.

This sequence joins TRBV6-2 or TRBV6-3 and TRBJ2-1; D not resolved. V was trimmed by 5 bases and J by 9 bases, leaving 11 bases between them. The CDR3 consists of 12 residues. Germline assignment: CDR1 MNHEY and CDR2 SVGEGT. CDR3 nucleotides: TGTGCCAGCAGTCCCCGAGAGAGTGAGCAGTTCTTC. Its translation is CASSPRESEQFF.

This clone appeared once. The chain employs TRBV29-1 and TRBJ2-2; TRBD2 aligns across 11 bases. The CDR3 contains 17 residues. The V segment lost 7 bases and the J segment 6 bases; nucleotides outside the gene matches: 16. Germline assignment: CDR1 SQVTM and CDR2 ANQGSEA. CDR3 nucleotides: TGCAGCGCCGGGGGTGAACTAGCGGGAGTTACCCCCGGGGAGCTGTTTTTT. The encoded protein is CSAGGELAGVTPGELFF.

The chain uses TRBV7-2 and TRBJ1-5; TRBD1 matches 7 bases. From germline, CDR1 is SGHTA and CDR2 FQGNSA. The length of the CDR3 is 13 residues. V was pared by 5 bases and J by 6 bases, with 4 bases of the junction left unmatched. The CDR3 bases are TGTGCCAGCAGCACAGGGGCAGGTCAGCCCCAGCATTTT. Its protein is CASSTGAGQPQHF.

The V call is TRBV19, the J call TRBJ1-2, with 9 bases matching TRBD1. Germline CDR1 reads LNHDA; CDR2 reads SQIVND (reference sequence). J lost 4 bases, V lost 7 bases, and 7 bases had no gene match. The CDR3 loop spans 14 amino acids. As DNA, the CDR3 is TGTGCCAGTATCCCGGGACAGGGTACCTATGGCTACACCTTC. Protein: CASIPGQGTYGYTF.

The chain recombines TRBV15 with TRBJ2-3; possible D gene TRBD1, 5 bases. From germline, CDR1 is LNHNV and CDR2 YYDKDF (reference sequence). The CDR3 spans 15 residues. V lost 5 bases and J lost 0, with 12 bases in between. The CDR3 nucleotides read TGTGCCACCAGCGCGCGACAGCTTAGCACAGATACGCAGTATTTT. Residues: CATSARQLSTDTQYF.